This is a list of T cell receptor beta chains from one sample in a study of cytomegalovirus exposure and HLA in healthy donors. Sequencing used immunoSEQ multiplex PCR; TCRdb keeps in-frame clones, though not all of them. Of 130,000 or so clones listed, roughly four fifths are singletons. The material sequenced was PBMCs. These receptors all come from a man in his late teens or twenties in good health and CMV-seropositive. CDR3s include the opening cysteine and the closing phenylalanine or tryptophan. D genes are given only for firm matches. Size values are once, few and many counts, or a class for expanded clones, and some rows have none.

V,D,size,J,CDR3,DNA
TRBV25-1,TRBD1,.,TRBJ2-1,CASSERGQGVGEQFF,TGTGCCAGCAGTGAAAGGGGACAGGGGGTCGGCGAGCAGTTCTTC
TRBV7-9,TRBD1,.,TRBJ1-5,CASSPSGTDNQPQHF,TGTGCCAGCAGCCCCTCCGGGACAGACAATCAGCCCCAGCATTTT
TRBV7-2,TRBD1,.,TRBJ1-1,CASSFTGGAFGTEAFF,TGTGCCAGCAGCTTCACAGGGGGCGCATTTGGCACTGAAGCTTTCTTT
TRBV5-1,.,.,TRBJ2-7,CASSPAGSYEQYF,TGCGCCAGCAGTCCGGCAGGTTCCTACGAGCAGTACTTC
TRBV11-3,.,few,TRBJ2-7,CASSLDGGAKGGEQYF,TGTGCCAGCAGCTTAGATGGAGGGGCGAAAGGTGGCGAGCAGTACTTC
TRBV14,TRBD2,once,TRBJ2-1,CASSQGLAGVAEQFF,TGTGCCAGCAGCCAAGGACTAGCGGGAGTTGCTGAGCAGTTCTTC
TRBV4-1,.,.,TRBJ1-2,CASSQERTISYGYTF,TGCGCCAGCAGCCAAGAAAGGACAATTTCCTATGGCTACACCTTC
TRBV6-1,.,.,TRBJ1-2,CASSEGARGCSYTF,TGTGCCAGCAGTGAAGGCGCCAGGGGTTGTAGCTACACCTTC
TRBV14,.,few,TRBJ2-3,CASSQIYPDTQYF,TGTGCCAGCAGCCAGATCTACCCAGATACGCAGTATTTT
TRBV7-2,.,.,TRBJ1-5,CASSPDGGSNQPQHF,TGTGCCAGCAGTCCCGACGGGGGGAGCAATCAGCCCCAGCATTTT
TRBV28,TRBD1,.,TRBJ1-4,CASSFGTGGHPANEKLFF,TGTGCCAGCAGTTTCGGGACAGGGGGCCACCCGGCTAATGAAAAACTGTTTTTT
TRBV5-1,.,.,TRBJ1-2,CASGPFRGSAGYTF,TGCGCCAGCGGCCCATTCCGAGGGTCTGCTGGCTACACCTTC
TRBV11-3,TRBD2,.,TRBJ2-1,CASSSRLAGASDEQFF,TGTGCCAGCAGCTCCAGACTAGCGGGAGCCTCGGATGAGCAGTTCTTC
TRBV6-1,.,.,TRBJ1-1,CASSEPRLNTEAFF,TGTGCCAGCAGTGAGCCCAGGCTAAACACTGAAGCTTTCTTT
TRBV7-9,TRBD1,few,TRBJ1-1,CASSLQTGKDTEAFF,TGTGCCAGCAGCTTACAGACAGGGAAGGACACTGAAGCTTTCTTT